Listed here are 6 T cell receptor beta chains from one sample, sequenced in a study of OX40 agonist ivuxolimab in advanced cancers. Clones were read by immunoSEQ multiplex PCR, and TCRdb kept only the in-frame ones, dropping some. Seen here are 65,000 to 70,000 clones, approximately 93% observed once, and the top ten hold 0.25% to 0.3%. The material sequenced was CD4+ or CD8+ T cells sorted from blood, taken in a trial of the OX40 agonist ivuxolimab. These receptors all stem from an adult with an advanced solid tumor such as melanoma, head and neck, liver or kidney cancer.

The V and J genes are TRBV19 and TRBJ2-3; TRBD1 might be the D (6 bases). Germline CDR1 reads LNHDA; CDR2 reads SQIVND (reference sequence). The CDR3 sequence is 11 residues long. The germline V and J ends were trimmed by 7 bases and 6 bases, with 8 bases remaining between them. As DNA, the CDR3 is TGTGCCAGTATTCAGGGGGATACGCAGTATTTT. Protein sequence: CASIQGDTQYF.

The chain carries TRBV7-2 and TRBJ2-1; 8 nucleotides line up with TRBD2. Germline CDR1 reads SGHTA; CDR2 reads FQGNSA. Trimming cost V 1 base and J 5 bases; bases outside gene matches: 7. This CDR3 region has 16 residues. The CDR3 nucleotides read TGTGCCAGCAGCTTAGTGGGCGGGAGGACCCACAATGAGCAGTTCTTC. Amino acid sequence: CASSLVGGRTHNEQFF.

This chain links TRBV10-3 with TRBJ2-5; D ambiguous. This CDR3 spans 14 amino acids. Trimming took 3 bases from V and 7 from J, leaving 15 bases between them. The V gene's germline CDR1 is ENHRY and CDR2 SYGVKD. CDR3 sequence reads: CAISESGTSGTQYF. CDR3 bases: TGTGCCATCAGTGAATCCGGAACCTCAGGGACCCAGTACTTC.

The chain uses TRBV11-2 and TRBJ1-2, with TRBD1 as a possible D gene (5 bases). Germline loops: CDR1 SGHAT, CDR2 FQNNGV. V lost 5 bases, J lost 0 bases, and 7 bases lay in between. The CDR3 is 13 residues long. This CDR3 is CASSRDSNYGYTF. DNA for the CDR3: TGTGCCAGCAGCCGGGACTCTAACTATGGCTACACCTTC.

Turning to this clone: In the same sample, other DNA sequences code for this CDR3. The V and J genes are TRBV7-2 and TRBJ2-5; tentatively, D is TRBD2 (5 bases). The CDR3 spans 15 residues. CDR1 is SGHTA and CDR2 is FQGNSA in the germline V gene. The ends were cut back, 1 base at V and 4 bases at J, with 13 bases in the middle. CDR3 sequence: CASSLDWRATETQYF. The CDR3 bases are TGTGCCAGCAGCTTAGACTGGCGGGCGACAGAGACCCAGTACTTC.

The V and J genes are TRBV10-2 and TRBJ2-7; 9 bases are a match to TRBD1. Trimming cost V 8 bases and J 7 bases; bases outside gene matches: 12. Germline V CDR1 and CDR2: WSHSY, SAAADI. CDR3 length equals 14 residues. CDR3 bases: TGCGCCAGCGGGACCGGGACAGGGACGGGGGAGCAGTACTTC. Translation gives CASGTGTGTGEQYF.